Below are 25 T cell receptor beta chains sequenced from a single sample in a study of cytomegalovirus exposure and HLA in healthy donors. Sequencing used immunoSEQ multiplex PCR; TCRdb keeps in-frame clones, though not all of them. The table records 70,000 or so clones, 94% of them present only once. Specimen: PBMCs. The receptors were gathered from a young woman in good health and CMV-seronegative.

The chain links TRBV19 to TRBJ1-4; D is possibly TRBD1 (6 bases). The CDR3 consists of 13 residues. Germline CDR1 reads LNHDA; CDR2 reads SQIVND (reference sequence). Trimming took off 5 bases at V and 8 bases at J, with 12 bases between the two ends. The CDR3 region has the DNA TGTGCCAGTAGTGTCAACAGGGAGGAAAAACTGTTTTTT. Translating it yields CASSVNREEKLFF.

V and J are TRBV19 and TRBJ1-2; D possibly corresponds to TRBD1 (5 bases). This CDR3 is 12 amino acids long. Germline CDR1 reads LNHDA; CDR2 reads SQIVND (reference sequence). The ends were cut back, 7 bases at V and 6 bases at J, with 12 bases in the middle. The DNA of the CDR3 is TGTGCCAGTAAAATTGGGGCGGATGGCTACACCTTC. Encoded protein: CASKIGADGYTF.

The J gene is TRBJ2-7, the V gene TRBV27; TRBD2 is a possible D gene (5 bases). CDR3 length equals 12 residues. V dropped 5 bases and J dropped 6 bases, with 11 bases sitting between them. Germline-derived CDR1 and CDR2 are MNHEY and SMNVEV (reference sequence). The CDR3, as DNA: TGTGCCAGCAGTAAGTCCGAGGGCGAGCAGTACTTC. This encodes CASSKSEGEQYF.

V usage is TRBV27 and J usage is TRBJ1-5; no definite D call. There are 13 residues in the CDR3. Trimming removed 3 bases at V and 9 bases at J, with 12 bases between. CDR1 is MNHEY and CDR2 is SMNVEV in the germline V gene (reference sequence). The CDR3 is CASSLAGGGPQHF. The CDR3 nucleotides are TGTGCCAGCAGTTTGGCGGGAGGAGGGCCCCAGCATTTT.

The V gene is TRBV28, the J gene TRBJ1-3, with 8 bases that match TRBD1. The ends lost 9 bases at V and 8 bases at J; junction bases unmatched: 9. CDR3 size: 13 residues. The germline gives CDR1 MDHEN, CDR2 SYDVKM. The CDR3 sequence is CASVDRGTHTIYF. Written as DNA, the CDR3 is TGTGCCAGTGTAGACAGGGGAACACACACCATATATTTT.

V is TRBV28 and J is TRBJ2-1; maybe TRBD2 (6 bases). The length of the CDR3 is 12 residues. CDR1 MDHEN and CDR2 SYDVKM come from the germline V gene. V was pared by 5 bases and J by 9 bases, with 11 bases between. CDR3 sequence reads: CASSQWGVEQFF. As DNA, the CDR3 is TGTGCCAGCAGTCAATGGGGGGTTGAGCAGTTCTTC.

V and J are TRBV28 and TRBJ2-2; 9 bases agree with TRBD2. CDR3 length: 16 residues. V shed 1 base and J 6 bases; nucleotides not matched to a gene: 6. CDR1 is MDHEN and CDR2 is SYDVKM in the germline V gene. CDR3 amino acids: CASSLFEREASGELFF. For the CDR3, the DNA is TGTGCCAGCAGTTTATTTGAGCGGGAGGCGTCCGGGGAGCTGTTTTTT.

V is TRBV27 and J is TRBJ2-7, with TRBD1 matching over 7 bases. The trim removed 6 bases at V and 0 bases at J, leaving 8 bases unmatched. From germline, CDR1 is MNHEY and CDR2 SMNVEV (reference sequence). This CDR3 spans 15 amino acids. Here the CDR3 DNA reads TGTGCCAGCAGAATCGGACAGGCCAGCTCCTACGAGCAGTACTTC. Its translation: CASRIGQASSYEQYF.

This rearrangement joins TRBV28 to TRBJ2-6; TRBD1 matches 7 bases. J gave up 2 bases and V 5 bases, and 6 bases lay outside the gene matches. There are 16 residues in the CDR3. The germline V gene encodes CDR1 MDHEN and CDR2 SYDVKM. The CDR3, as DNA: TGTGCCAGCAGTCTAAACGACAGGGCTGGGGCCAACGTCCTGACTTTC. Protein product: CASSLNDRAGANVLTF.

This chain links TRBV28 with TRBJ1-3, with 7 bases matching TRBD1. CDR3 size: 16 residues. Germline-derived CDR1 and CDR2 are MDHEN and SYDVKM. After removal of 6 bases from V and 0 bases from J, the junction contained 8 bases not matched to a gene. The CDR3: CASSRDSVISGNTIYF. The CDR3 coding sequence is TGTGCCAGCAGCCGGGACAGTGTTATCTCTGGAAACACCATATATTTT.

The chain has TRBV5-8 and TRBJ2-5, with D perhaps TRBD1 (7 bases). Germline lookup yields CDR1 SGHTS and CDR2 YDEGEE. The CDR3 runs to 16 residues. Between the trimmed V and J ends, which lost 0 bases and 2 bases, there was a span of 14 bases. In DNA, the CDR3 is TGTGCCAGCAGCTTGGGGACAGGAGGGATTCAAGAGACCCAGTACTTC. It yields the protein CASSLGTGGIQETQYF.

The CDR3 DNA follows: TGCGCCAGCAGCCAAGATCAGGGGGGAACCGGGGAGCTGTTTTTT. Protein sequence: CASSQDQGGTGELFF. The chain employs TRBV4-3 and TRBJ2-2; D may be TRBD1 (7 bases). Germline assignment: CDR1 LGHNA and CDR2 YSLEER. The V and J ends lost 0 bases and 5 bases respectively, with 10 bases between them. The CDR3 has 15 amino acids.

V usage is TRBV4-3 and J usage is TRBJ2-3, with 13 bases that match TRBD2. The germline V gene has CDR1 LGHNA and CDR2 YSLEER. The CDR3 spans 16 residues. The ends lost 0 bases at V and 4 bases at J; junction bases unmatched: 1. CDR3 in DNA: TGCGCCAGCAGCCAAGATGGACTAGCGGGGGCAGATACGCAGTATTTT. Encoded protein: CASSQDGLAGADTQYF.

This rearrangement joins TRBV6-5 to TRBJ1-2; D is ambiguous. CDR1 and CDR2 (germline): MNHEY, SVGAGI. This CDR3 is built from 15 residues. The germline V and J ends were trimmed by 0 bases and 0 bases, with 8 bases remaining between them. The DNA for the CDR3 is TGTGCCAGCAGTTACTCTTTAGCCGCTAACTATGGCTACACCTTC. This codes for CASSYSLAANYGYTF.

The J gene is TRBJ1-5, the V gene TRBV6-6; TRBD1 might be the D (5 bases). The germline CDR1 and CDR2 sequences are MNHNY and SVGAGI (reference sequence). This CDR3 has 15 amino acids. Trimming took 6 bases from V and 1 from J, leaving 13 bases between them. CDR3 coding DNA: TGTGCCAGCAGAGACAGCCTCGGCAGCAATCAGCCCCAGCATTTT. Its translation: CASRDSLGSNQPQHF.

The CDR3 region has the DNA TGTGCTAGTGGTTTGAGGCTAGCGGACAAGCCTCGAGAGACCCAGTACTTC. It is translated as CASGLRLADKPRETQYF. The V and J genes are TRBV12-5 and TRBJ2-5; 7 bases fit TRBD2. This CDR3 is built from 17 residues. Germline trimming cut 2 bases from V and 4 bases from J; bases unmatched to any gene: 13. Per the germline V gene, CDR1 is LGHNT and CDR2 is FRNRAP. The whole variable domain, filled in from reference TRBV12-5 and TRBJ2-5, reads DARVTQTPRHKVTEMGQEVTMRCQPILGHNTVFWYRQTMMQGLELLAYFRNRAPLDDSGMPKDRFSAEMPDATLATLKIQPSEPRDSAVYFCASGLRLADKPRETQYFGPGTRLLVL.

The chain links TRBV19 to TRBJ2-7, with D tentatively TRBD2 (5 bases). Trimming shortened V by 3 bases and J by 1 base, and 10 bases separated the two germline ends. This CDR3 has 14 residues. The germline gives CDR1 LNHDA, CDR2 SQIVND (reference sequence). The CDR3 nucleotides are TGTGCCAGTAGTATCGGCGGCGGGTCCTACGAGCAGTACTTC. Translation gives CASSIGGGSYEQYF.

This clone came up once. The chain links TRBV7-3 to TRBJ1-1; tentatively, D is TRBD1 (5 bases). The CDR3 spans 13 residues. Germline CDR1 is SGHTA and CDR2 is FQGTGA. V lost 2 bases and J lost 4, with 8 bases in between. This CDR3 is CASSLGHLTEAFF. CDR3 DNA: TGTGCCAGCAGCTTAGGACACCTCACTGAAGCTTTCTTT.

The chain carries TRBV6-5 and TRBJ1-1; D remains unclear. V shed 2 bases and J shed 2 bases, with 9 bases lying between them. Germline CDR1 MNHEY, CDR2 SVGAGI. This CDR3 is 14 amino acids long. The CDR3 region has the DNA TGTGCCAGCAGTTACGGCAGGATTAACACTGAAGCTTTCTTT. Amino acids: CASSYGRINTEAFF.

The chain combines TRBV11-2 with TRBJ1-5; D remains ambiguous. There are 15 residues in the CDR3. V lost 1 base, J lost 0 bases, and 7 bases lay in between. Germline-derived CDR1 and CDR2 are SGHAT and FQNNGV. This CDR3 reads CASSLGQRSNQPQHF. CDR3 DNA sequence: TGTGCCAGCAGCTTAGGGCAGCGTAGCAATCAGCCCCAGCATTTT.

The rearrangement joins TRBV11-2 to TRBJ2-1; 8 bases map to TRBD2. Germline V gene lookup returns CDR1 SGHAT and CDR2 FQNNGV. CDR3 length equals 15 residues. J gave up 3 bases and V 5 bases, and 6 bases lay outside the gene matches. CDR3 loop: CASSPGLAHYNEQFF. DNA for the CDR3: TGTGCCAGCAGCCCCGGACTAGCTCACTACAATGAGCAGTTCTTC.

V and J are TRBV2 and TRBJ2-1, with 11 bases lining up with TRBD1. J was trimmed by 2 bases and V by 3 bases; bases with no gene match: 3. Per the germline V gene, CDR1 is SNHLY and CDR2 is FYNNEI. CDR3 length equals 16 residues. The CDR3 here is CASSDLGQGAYNEQFF. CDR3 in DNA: TGTGCCAGCAGTGATCTGGGACAGGGGGCCTACAATGAGCAGTTCTTC.

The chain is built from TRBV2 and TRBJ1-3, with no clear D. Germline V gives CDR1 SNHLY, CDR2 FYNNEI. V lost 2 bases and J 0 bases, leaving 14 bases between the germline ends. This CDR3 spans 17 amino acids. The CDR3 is CASSEWAKSTSGNTIYF. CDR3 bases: TGTGCCAGCAGTGAATGGGCGAAGTCTACCTCTGGAAACACCATATATTTT.

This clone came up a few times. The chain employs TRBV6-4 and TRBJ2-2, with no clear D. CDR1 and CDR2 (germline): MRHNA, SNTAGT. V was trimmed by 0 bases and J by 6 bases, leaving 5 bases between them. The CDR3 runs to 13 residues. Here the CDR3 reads CASSDSSAGELFF. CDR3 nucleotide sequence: TGTGCCAGCAGTGACTCATCAGCCGGGGAGCTGTTTTTT.

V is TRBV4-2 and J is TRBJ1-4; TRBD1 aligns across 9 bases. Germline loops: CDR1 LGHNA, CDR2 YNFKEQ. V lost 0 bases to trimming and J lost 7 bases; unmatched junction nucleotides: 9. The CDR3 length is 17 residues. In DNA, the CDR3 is TGTGCCAGCAGCCAAGATCACTGGGACAGGGCGGGTGAAAAACTGTTTTTT. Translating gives CASSQDHWDRAGEKLFF.